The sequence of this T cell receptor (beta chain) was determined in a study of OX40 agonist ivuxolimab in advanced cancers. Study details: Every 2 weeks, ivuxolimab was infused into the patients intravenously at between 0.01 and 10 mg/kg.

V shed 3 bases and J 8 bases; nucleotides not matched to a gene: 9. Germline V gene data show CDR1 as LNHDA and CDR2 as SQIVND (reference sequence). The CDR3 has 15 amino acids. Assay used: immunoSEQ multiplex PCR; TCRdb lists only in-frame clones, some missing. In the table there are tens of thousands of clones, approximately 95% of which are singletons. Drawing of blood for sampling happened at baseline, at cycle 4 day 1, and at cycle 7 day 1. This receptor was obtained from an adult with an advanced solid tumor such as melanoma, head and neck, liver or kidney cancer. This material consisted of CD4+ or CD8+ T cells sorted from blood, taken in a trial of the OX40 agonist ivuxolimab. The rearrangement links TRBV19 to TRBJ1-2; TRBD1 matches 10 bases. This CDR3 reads CASSIPPGTGEGYTF. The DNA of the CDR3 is TGTGCCAGTAGTATCCCCCCCGGGACAGGGGAGGGCTACACCTTC.